The 31 T cell receptor beta chains presented below share a single source sample, sequenced in a study of naive and memory T cell subsets. Whole-study results and caveats: Possibly reflecting memory cells re-expressing CD45RA, a few larger clonotypes occurred in naive repertoires, especially CD8.

Their antigens are not known. An equimolar mix of two oligonucleotides served as the beta constant-region primer for TRBC1 and TRBC2. Four rounds of PCR amplified the ligated cDNA using nested alpha and beta constant-region primers plus SP2. TCRdb re-called the UMI-ligation and nested PCR reads through MiXCR, storing one row per CDR3 protein. The sample lists roughly 97,000 distinct CDR3 sequences; about 14% were seen once. Sequencing used naive CD8+ T cells from blood. The receptors come from a human donor in good health.

J is TRBJ2-1 and V is TRBV10-3; 8 bases agree with TRBD1. Germline V gives CDR1 ENHRY, CDR2 SYGVKD. Trimming removed 7 bases from V and 10 bases from J; junction bases left unmatched: 15. The CDR3 is 15 residues long. The CDR3 reads CAINPGQGASGEQFF. CDR3 DNA sequence: TGTGCCATCAACCCGGGGCAGGGGGCTTCGGGCGAGCAGTTCTTC.

The CDR3 nucleotides are TGCAGCGTTGAAGGGGCCCGGCGCGAGCAGTACTTC. Translated: CSVEGARREQYF. This chain connects TRBV29-1 to TRBJ2-7; D gene uncertain. The CDR3 consists of 12 residues. Between the trimmed V and J ends, which lost 1 base and 6 bases, there was a span of 10 bases. Germline CDR1 reads SQVTM; CDR2 reads ANQGSEA.

Many counts were recorded for this clonotype. The genes are TRBV19 and TRBJ2-1, with a tentative D call TRBD1 (6 bases). This CDR3 spans 15 amino acids. Trimming left V 6 bases short and J 1 base short, with 13 bases between. CDR1 is LNHDA, CDR2 SQIVND, per germline (reference sequence). CDR3 in DNA: TGTGCCAGTAGGGAGGACAGTCTGTCCTACAATGAGCAGTTCTTC. Amino acids: CASREDSLSYNEQFF.

The rearrangement joins TRBV7-9 to TRBJ1-1; no firm D call. This CDR3 spans 14 amino acids. CDR1 and CDR2 (germline): SEHNR, FQNEAQ (reference sequence). The V gene lost 3 bases and the J gene lost 0 bases, with 8 bases spanning the gap. The CDR3 DNA sequence: TGTGCCAGCAGCTTTAACCCCATGAACACTGAAGCTTTCTTT. It encodes CASSFNPMNTEAFF.

This chain uses TRBV4-3 with TRBJ1-3; possible D gene TRBD1, 6 bases. The CDR3 has 17 amino acids. Looked up from germline, CDR1 is LGHNA and CDR2 is YSLEER. Trimming cost V 2 bases and J 3 bases, with 17 bases left between them. The CDR3 protein is CASSQSGGGQLGNTIYF. CDR3 nucleotide sequence: TGCGCCAGCAGCCAAAGTGGGGGCGGTCAACTTGGAAACACCATATATTTT.

This clonotype was found many times. The CDR3, as DNA: TGCAGTGCGACCGGGACTAGCAGGTATGAGCAGTTCTTC. Translation: CSATGTSRYEQFF. This rearrangement joins TRBV20-1 to TRBJ2-1; 9 bases match TRBD2. J lost 8 bases, V lost 6 bases, and 8 bases had no gene match. The CDR3 has 13 residues. Looked up from germline, CDR1 is DFQATT and CDR2 is SNEGSKA (reference sequence).

This clonotype was recorded a few times. V and J are TRBV13 and TRBJ1-2; D ambiguous. This CDR3 has 15 residues. Trimming cost V 7 bases and J 0 bases, with 15 bases left between them. Germline V gene lookup returns CDR1 PRHDT and CDR2 FYEKMQ (reference sequence). CDR3 DNA sequence: TGTGCCAGCAACACCCCAGGAGGACCTAACTATGGCTACACCTTC. As protein: CASNTPGGPNYGYTF.

Ten or more counts support this clonotype. The V and J genes are TRBV7-6 and TRBJ2-2; D gene uncertain. This CDR3 comprises 14 residues. V lost 5 bases to trimming and J lost 7 bases, with 14 bases between them. Germline lookup yields CDR1 SGHVS and CDR2 FNYEAQ. The CDR3 loop is CASSPPGRNGELFF. Here the CDR3 DNA reads TGTGCCAGCAGCCCTCCCGGCCGAAACGGGGAGCTGTTTTTT.

This clonotype was counted between two and nine times. The gene calls are TRBV7-8 and TRBJ2-4, with D unresolved. V was clipped by 4 bases and J by 7 bases, with 8 bases between them. The germline CDR1 and CDR2 sequences are SGHVS and FQNEAQ. The CDR3 is made up of 12 amino acids. The CDR3 region is CASSSQRNIQYF. As DNA, the CDR3 is TGTGCCAGCAGCTCACAAAGGAACATTCAGTACTTC.

This chain connects TRBV4-3 to TRBJ1-3; 10 bases are shared with TRBD1. The germline V gene encodes CDR1 LGHNA and CDR2 YSLEER. V lost 0 bases, J lost 6 bases, and 5 bases stayed unmatched. This CDR3 region has 16 residues. The CDR3 region is CASSQDRDRGLNTIYF. DNA of the CDR3: TGCGCCAGCAGCCAAGACCGGGACAGGGGTTTAAACACCATATATTTT.

This sequence joins TRBV7-3 and TRBJ2-1; TRBD1 matches 8 bases. In germline, CDR1 is SGHTA, CDR2 FQGTGA. This CDR3 spans 15 amino acids. Losses at the gene ends were 5 bases for V and 0 bases for J; bases not matched to a gene: 3. The CDR3 region is CASSRGTGSYNEQFF. CDR3 nucleotides: TGTGCCAGCAGCCGTGGGACAGGCTCCTACAATGAGCAGTTCTTC.

This clonotype was seen ten or more times. This chain links TRBV19 with TRBJ1-3; D is unclear. V was clipped by 3 bases and J by 4 bases, with 10 bases between them. From germline, CDR1 is LNHDA and CDR2 SQIVND (reference sequence). The CDR3 loop spans 14 amino acids. In nucleotides, the CDR3 is TGTGCCAGTAGTATCGGTGTGGGGGGAAACACCATATATTTT. Its translation: CASSIGVGGNTIYF.

This chain joins TRBV3-1 and TRBJ2-1; the match to TRBD2 covers 10 bases. CDR1 is LGHDT and CDR2 is YNNKEL in the germline V gene (reference sequence). This CDR3 contains 15 residues. V was pared by 4 bases and J by 3 bases, with 3 bases of the junction left unmatched. Written as DNA, the CDR3 is TGTGCCAGCAGCCCCGGACTAGCGGACTACAATGAGCAGTTCTTC. This sequence encodes CASSPGLADYNEQFF.

The sample holds a few counts of this clonotype. This chain uses TRBV5-6 with TRBJ1-2; D is uncertain. This CDR3 comprises 11 residues. Deletions cut 7 bases from V and 1 base from J, with 5 bases between. Per the germline V gene, CDR1 is SGHDT and CDR2 is YYEEEE. DNA for the CDR3: TGTGCCAGCGGGAGTAACTATGGCTACACCTTC. Its translation: CASGSNYGYTF.

This clonotype was counted between two and nine times. J is TRBJ2-3 and V is TRBV19; 7 nucleotides agree with TRBD2. The V and J ends lost 3 bases and 0 bases, in that order; junction bases with no gene match: 3. This CDR3 spans 15 amino acids. In germline, CDR1 is LNHDA, CDR2 SQIVND (reference sequence). CDR3 region: CASSMGDYSTDTQYF. The CDR3 coding sequence is TGTGCCAGTAGTATGGGGGACTACAGCACAGATACGCAGTATTTT. Based on the CDR3 plus reference TRBV19 and TRBJ2-3, the full variable domain is DGGITQSPKYLFRKEGQNVTLSCEQNLNHDAMYWYRQDPGQGLRLIYYSQIVNDFQKGDIAEGYSVSREKKESFPLTVTSAQKNPTAFYLCASSMGDYSTDTQYFGPGTRLTVL.

A few counts support this clonotype. The chain combines TRBV27 with TRBJ1-5, with TRBD1 matching over 8 bases. CDR1 is MNHEY and CDR2 is SMNVEV in the germline V gene (reference sequence). V dropped 4 bases and J dropped 4; count of bases not matched to a gene: 6. This CDR3 comprises 15 residues. The CDR3 spells CASSSMDRVNQPQHF. Written as DNA, the CDR3 is TGTGCCAGCAGTTCTATGGACAGGGTGAATCAGCCCCAGCATTTT.

This chain joins TRBV10-3 and TRBJ2-3; no reliable D call. Trimming removed 3 bases from V and 3 bases from J, with 1 base in between. The germline CDR1 and CDR2 sequences are ENHRY and SYGVKD. This CDR3 spans 11 amino acids. CDR3 region: CAISETDTQYF. CDR3 DNA sequence: TGTGCCATCAGTGAAACAGATACGCAGTATTTT.

The table lists this clonotype with many counts. The gene calls are TRBV29-1 and TRBJ2-1; the D is unclear. This CDR3 is 16 amino acids long. V lost 7 bases and J 2 bases, leaving 21 bases between the germline ends. Per germline, CDR1 SQVTM and CDR2 ANQGSEA. In nucleotides, the CDR3 is TGCAGCGAACTAAACCCTAGTGATGGTCCCTACAATGAGCAGTTCTTC. This sequence encodes CSELNPSDGPYNEQFF.

The sample holds many counts of this clonotype. The chain carries TRBV12-3 or TRBV12-4 and TRBJ1-1; D gene unclear. The V and J ends lost 2 bases and 1 base respectively, with 5 bases between them. This CDR3 region has 13 residues. The CDR3 coding sequence is TGTGCCAGCAGTTTATGGAGGAACACTGAAGCTTTCTTT. Translation gives CASSLWRNTEAFF.

This clonotype has more than one count but fewer than ten. The V gene is TRBV7-9, the J gene TRBJ2-7; no clear D gene. V was pared by 5 bases and J by 3 bases, with 8 bases between. CDR3 length: 12 amino acids. CDR1 is SEHNR and CDR2 is FQNEAQ in the germline V gene (reference sequence). In DNA form, the CDR3 reads TGTGCCAGCAGCCCCAACGGCTACGAGCAGTACTTC. Protein product: CASSPNGYEQYF.

This chain links TRBV19 with TRBJ1-2, with TRBD1 matching 8 bases. Germline loops: CDR1 LNHDA, CDR2 SQIVND (reference sequence). The CDR3 spans 17 residues. The junction had 13 bases not matched to a gene; V was cut back by 4 bases and J by 3 bases. The CDR3 sequence: CASSNLAGGAVDYGYTF. CDR3 coding DNA: TGTGCCAGTAGTAATCTGGCAGGGGGCGCCGTCGACTATGGCTACACCTTC.

This clonotype has a handful of counts. The chain couples TRBV7-9 to TRBJ2-3, with a weak D call TRBD1 (6 bases). The CDR3 runs 15 residues. Per the germline V gene, CDR1 is SEHNR and CDR2 is FQNEAQ (reference sequence). The V and J ends lost 0 bases and 3 bases respectively, with 10 bases between them. CDR3: CASSLALDRTDTQYF. The CDR3 DNA follows: TGTGCCAGCAGCTTAGCGCTGGACAGAACAGATACGCAGTATTTT. The full variable domain, completed using reference TRBV7-9 and TRBJ2-3, is DTGVSQNPRHKITKRGQNVTFRCDPISEHNRLYWYRQTLGQGPEFLTYFQNEAQLEKSRLLSDRFSAERPKGSFSTLEIQRTEQGDSAMYLCASSLALDRTDTQYFGPGTRLTVL.

The genes are TRBV11-3 and TRBJ2-1; D is unclear. Germline V CDR1 and CDR2: SGHNT, YENEEA. Between the trimmed V and J ends, which lost 5 bases and 12 bases, there was a span of 14 bases. This CDR3 has 12 residues. DNA for the CDR3: TGTGCCAGCAGCCCGGTCGGTGGCGTGCAGTTCTTC. Translation: CASSPVGGVQFF.

This clonotype was picked up many times. The chain employs TRBV7-6 and TRBJ2-3, with 10 bases lining up with TRBD2. The germline CDR1 and CDR2 sequences are SGHVS and FNYEAQ. Trimming at V came to 1 base and at J to 4 bases, leaving 8 bases not matched to a gene. CDR3 size: 17 residues. The CDR3 loop is CASSLEASGSVADTQYF. The CDR3 coding sequence is TGTGCCAGCAGCTTAGAAGCTAGCGGGAGTGTCGCAGATACGCAGTATTTT.

This clonotype was found many times. The rearrangement links TRBV7-9 to TRBJ1-1; D uncertain. The V gene lost 5 bases and the J gene lost 3 bases, with 7 bases spanning the gap. The CDR3 totals 12 residues. From germline, CDR1 is SEHNR and CDR2 FQNEAQ (reference sequence). The CDR3 is CASSDRDTEAFF. CDR3 DNA: TGTGCCAGCAGCGACCGGGACACTGAAGCTTTCTTT.

This clonotype was observed many times. This rearrangement joins TRBV7-9 to TRBJ2-1; 9 nucleotides align to TRBD2. Germline loops: CDR1 SEHNR, CDR2 FQNEAQ (reference sequence). The CDR3 sequence is 15 residues long. V was pared by 1 base and J by 3 bases, with 1 base of the junction left unmatched. CDR3 DNA sequence: TGTGCCAGCAGCTTAGGACTAGCGGACTACAATGAGCAGTTCTTC. This codes for CASSLGLADYNEQFF.

The chain joins TRBV9 to TRBJ2-3; 9 positions agree with TRBD2. Unmatched junction bases numbered 17, after V lost 4 bases and J lost 5 bases. Germline loops: CDR1 SGDLS, CDR2 YYNGEE. The length of the CDR3 is 18 residues. For the CDR3, the DNA is TGTGCCAGCAGCCCTCCGGGGGGGGCTAGCGGGAATTTAGATACGCAGTATTTT. Its protein product is CASSPPGGASGNLDTQYF.

In this sample, this clonotype turned up a few times. The chain combines TRBV20-1 with TRBJ2-3; 7 bases fit TRBD2. The V gene end was trimmed by 3 bases and the J gene end by 6 bases; junction bases not matched to a gene: 12. The germline gives CDR1 DFQATT, CDR2 SNEGSKA (reference sequence). This CDR3 comprises 15 residues. The CDR3 sequence is CSASPPGGRADTQYF. CDR3 sequence (DNA): TGCAGTGCTAGCCCACCGGGGGGAAGAGCGGATACGCAGTATTTT.

The V gene is TRBV2, the J gene TRBJ1-6; the D gene is possibly TRBD1 (5 bases). Germline loops: CDR1 SNHLY, CDR2 FYNNEI. This CDR3 has 14 residues. V was pared by 4 bases and J by 9 bases, with 13 bases between. CDR3: CASSVGGQISPLHF. CDR3 nucleotides: TGTGCCAGCAGTGTTGGTGGACAAATTTCACCCCTCCACTTT.

V is TRBV27 and J is TRBJ2-1; D remains ambiguous. The CDR3 is 14 amino acids. The V gene's germline CDR1 is MNHEY and CDR2 SMNVEV (reference sequence). Trimming removed 5 bases at V and 9 bases at J, with 17 bases between. CDR3 protein: CASSKGPFYPEQFF. For the CDR3, the DNA is TGTGCCAGCAGTAAGGGCCCTTTTTACCCTGAGCAGTTCTTC.

This clonotype was recorded only once. V is TRBV7-3 and J is TRBJ2-7, with 7 bases fitting TRBD1. The junction had 8 bases not matched to a gene; V was cut back by 5 bases and J by 7 bases. Germline V gene data show CDR1 as SGHTA and CDR2 as FQGTGA. This CDR3 contains 13 residues. CDR3 nucleotide sequence: TGTGCCAGCAGCCCCGTAGGGGACAGTGAGCAGTACTTC. Its translation: CASSPVGDSEQYF.